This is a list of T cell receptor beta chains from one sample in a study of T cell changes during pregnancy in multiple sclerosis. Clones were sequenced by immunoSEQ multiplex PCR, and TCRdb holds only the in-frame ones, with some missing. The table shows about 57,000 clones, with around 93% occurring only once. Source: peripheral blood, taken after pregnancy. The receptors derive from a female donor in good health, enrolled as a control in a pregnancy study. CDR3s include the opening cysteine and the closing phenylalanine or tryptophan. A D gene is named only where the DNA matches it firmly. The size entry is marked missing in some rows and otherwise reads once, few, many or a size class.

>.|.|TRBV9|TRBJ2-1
TGTGCCAGCAGCGAGGGGGACGTGGAGCTCCAGTTCTTC
CASSEGDVELQFF
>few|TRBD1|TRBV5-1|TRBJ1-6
TGCGCCAGCAGAGAAGGGACAGTGTATAATTCACCCCTCCACTTT
CASREGTVYNSPLHF
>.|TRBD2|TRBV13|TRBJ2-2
TGTGCCAGCAGCCCAGAGGGAGGGGTCGGGGAGCTGTTTTTT
CASSPEGGVGELFF
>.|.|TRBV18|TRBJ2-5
TGTGCCAGCTCACCCCTACCGACAGGCCAAGAGACCCAGTACTTC
CASSPLPTGQETQYF
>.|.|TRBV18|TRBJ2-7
TGTGCCAGCTCAGCCGGGGGAGAGGGGGCCAAGCAGTACTTC
CASSAGGEGAKQYF
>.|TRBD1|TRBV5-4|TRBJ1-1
TGTGCCAGCAGTTCGGACAGGGAGACTGAAGCTTTCTTT
CASSSDRETEAFF
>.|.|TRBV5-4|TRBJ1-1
TGTGCCAGCTGGAGGGGGGGCGGGTCCACTGAAGCTTTCTTT
CASWRGGGSTEAFF
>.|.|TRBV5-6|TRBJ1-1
TGTGCCAGCAGCCGCGGGGGGCCCGCCCCCTCCGAAGCTTTCTTT
CASSRGGPAPSEAFF
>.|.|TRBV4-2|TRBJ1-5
TGTGCCAGCAGCCAATCCTTAACAGGGCCAGGCAATCAGCCCCAGCATTTT
CASSQSLTGPGNQPQHF
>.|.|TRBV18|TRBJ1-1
TGTGCCAGCTCACCGGGGCTGAACACTGAAGCTTTCTTT
CASSPGLNTEAFF
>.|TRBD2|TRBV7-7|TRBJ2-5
TGTGCTAGCAGCTTAGCGGGAGGGCAAGAGACCCAGTACTTC
CASSLAGGQETQYF
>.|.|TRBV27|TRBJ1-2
TGTGCCAGCAGGCTTACCGGGACATCTTTAGGTGGCTACACCTTC
CASRLTGTSLGGYTF
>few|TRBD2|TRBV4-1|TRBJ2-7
TGCGCCAGCAGCCAACATTCCTCTAGCGGGGCGACCTACGAGCAGTACTTC
CASSQHSSSGATYEQYF
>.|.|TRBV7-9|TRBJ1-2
TGTGCCAGCACGCACCGGGGGGGAGCTAACTATGGCTACACCTTC
CASTHRGGANYGYTF
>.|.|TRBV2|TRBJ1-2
TGTGCCAGCAGTGGTTTTCAGGGGAACTATGGCTACACCTTC
CASSGFQGNYGYTF
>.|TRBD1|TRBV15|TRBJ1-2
TGTGCCACCAGCACGTACACAGGGGTAGGTGGCTACACCTTC
CATSTYTGVGGYTF
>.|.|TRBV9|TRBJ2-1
TGTGCCAGCAGCTCCCACTCCGCCCTCTCCTACAATGAGCAGTTCTTC
CASSSHSALSYNEQFF
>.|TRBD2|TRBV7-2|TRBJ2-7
TGTGCCAGCAGCCTCGGGACTAGCGTGCAGTACGAGCAGTACTTC
CASSLGTSVQYEQYF
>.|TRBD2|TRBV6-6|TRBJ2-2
TGTGCCAGCAGGTTGACTAGCGTCGGGGAGCTGTTTTTT
CASRLTSVGELFF
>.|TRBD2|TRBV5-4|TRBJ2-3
TGTGCCAGCAGCTTGGGAGCGGGAGGCACAGATACGCAGTATTTT
CASSLGAGGTDTQYF
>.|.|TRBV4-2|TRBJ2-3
TGTGCCAGCAGCCAAGATACGGGAGATAGCGGTTACACAGATACGCAGTATTTT
CASSQDTGDSGYTDTQYF
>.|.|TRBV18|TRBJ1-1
TGTGCCAGCTCACCAGCCGGGAGGAACACTGAAGCTTTCTTT
CASSPAGRNTEAFF
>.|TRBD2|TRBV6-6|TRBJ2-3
TGTGCCAGCAGTACGACTAGCGGGGGCCGCACAGATACGCAGTATTTT
CASSTTSGGRTDTQYF
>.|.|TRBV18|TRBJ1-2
TGTGCCAAGGCGGGGGAGAACTATGGCTACACCTTC
CAKAGENYGYTF
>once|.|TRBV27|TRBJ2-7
TGTGCCAGCAGTTTTAGAGCCCTCTCCTACGAGCAGTACTTC
CASSFRALSYEQYF
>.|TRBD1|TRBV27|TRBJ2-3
TGTGCCAGCAGTTTATTTGGACAGGCCCGGTTTGATACGCAGTATTTT
CASSLFGQARFDTQYF
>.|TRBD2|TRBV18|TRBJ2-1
TGTGCCAGCTCACAAGGACTAGCGCTCCACAATGAGCAGTTCTTC
CASSQGLALHNEQFF
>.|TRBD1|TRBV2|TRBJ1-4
TGTGCCAGCAGTCGGGACAGCTTTGCAACTAATGAAAAACTGTTTTTT
CASSRDSFATNEKLFF
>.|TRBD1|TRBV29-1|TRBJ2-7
TGCAGCGTGGACGGGACAGGGTCGTACGAGCAGTACTTC
CSVDGTGSYEQYF
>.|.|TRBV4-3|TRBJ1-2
TGCGCCAGCAGCGGGCAAGGCGGGAACTATGGCTACACCTTC
CASSGQGGNYGYTF
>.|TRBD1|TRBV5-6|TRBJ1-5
TGTGCCAGCAGCACGGGGACAGGGTTAAGCAATCAGCCCCAGCATTTT
CASSTGTGLSNQPQHF
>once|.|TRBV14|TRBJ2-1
TGTGCCAGCAGCCCCCGGGGAGAAGAGCAGTTCTTC
CASSPRGEEQFF
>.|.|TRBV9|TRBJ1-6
TGTGCCAGCAGCGTAGACGGGTCCTATTCACCCCTCCACTTT
CASSVDGSYSPLHF
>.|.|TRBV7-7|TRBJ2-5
TGTGCTAGCAGCTTAGAATGGACAGCCGAGACCCAGTACTTC
CASSLEWTAETQYF
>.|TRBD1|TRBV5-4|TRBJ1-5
TGTGCCAGCAGCAAAGGACAGGGGCCTAATCAGCCCCAGCATTTT
CASSKGQGPNQPQHF
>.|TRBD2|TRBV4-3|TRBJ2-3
TGCGCCAGCAGCCCCCTACTAGCGGGGGGCCCGGACACAGATACGCAGTATTTT
CASSPLLAGGPDTDTQYF
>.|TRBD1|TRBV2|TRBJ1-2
TGTGCCAGCAGCGGACCCGAACCGACAGGGACCTATGGCTACACCTTC
CASSGPEPTGTYGYTF
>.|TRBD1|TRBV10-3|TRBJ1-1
TGTGCCATCAGGGGCCAGGACAGGGGGTTTGCTGAAGCTTTCTTT
CAIRGQDRGFAEAFF
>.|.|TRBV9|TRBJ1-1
TGTGCCAGCAGCGTGGTAAGCGGGGGGAACACTGAAGCTTTCTTT
CASSVVSGGNTEAFF
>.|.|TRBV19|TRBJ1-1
TGTGCCAGTAATCCGTCGGGGGGGGATGAAGCTTTCTTT
CASNPSGGDEAFF
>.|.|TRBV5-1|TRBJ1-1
TGCGCCAGCAGCTTGGCCGTGACTGTGGACACTGAAGCTTTCTTT
CASSLAVTVDTEAFF
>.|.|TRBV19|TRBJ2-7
TGTGCCAGTAGTATGGGAAGGGGATCCTACGAGCAGTACTTC
CASSMGRGSYEQYF
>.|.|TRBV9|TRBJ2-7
TGTGCCAGCAGCCCCAGGGGCAGGAGCGATTACGAGCAGTACTTC
CASSPRGRSDYEQYF
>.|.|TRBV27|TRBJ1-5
TGTGCCAGCAGTTTAGAACAGGGAGGGCAGCCCCAGCATTTT
CASSLEQGGQPQHF
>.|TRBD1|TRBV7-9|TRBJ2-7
TGTGCCAGCAGCCTATACGGGACAGGGAACGACGAGCAGTACTTC
CASSLYGTGNDEQYF
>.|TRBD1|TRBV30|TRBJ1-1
TGTGCCTGGAGGTTAAGGTGGAAGACAGGGGTGTTCACTGAAGCTTTCTTT
CAWRLRWKTGVFTEAFF
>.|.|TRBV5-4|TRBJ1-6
TGTGCCAGCAGCTTGGACGGGGCGGGGTCACCCCTCCACTTT
CASSLDGAGSPLHF
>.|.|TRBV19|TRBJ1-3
TGTGCCAGTAGCGTCAGGGGAGGAAACACCATATATTTT
CASSVRGGNTIYF
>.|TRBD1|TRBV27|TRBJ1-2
TGTGCCAGCAGTCCACTAGGGACAGGGGAAGATGGCTACACCTTC
CASSPLGTGEDGYTF
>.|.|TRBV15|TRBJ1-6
TGTGCCACCAGCAGAGGCAGGGAATCCTATAATTCACCCCTCCACTTT
CATSRGRESYNSPLHF
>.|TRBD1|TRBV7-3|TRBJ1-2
TGTGCCAGCAGCTTTGACAGGGACTATGGCTACACCTTC
CASSFDRDYGYTF
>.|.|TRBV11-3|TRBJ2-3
TGTGCCAGCAGCTCTCAGGGTGCAGATACGCAGTATTTT
CASSSQGADTQYF
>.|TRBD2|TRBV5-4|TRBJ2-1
TGTGCCAGCAGCTTCCCGGGACTAGCGGTCAATGAGCAGTTCTTC
CASSFPGLAVNEQFF